This T cell receptor beta chain was obtained from a study of shared clonotypes between healthy human individuals. The CDR3 has 15 amino acids. Trimming at V came to 3 bases and at J to 3 bases, leaving 4 bases not matched to a gene. The germline V gene encodes CDR1 SGDLS and CDR2 YYNGEE. With unsorted samples, genomic DNA was obtained from some 100 million PBMCs. Sequenced by immunoSEQ multiplex PCR; TCRdb stores in-frame clones only, minus some. This sample carries roughly 450,000 clones, 79% of them seen once, and the ten largest clones take around 13%. The sample consisted of PBMCs. The receptor's source is a woman between 35 and 50 years old in good health. Some clones in this sample may be carry-over from other donors' samples. The gene calls are TRBV9 and TRBJ2-1, with 9 bases identical to TRBD2. The CDR3 spells CASSGSGRIYNEQFF. For the CDR3, the DNA is TGTGCCAGCAGCGGGAGCGGGAGGATCTACAATGAGCAGTTCTTC.